This T cell receptor (beta chain) was sequenced in a study of T cell repertoires in aging, cancer and after chemotherapy. General study findings and limits: Untreated cancer patients had significantly lower blood TCR diversity than age-matched healthy donors.

This clonotype has just a few counts. Antigen specificity is unknown. Multiplex touch-down PCR with TRB-A/B primers amplified rearranged V-D-J TRB sequences. TCRdb re-derived calls from the multiplex PCR reads in MiXCR, one entry per CDR3 protein. The table lists 10,000 to 15,000 distinct CDR3 sequences, roughly 31% of them singletons. The CDR3 length is 15 residues. Per germline, CDR1 LNHDA and CDR2 SQIVND (reference sequence). Losses at the gene ends were 3 bases for V and 1 base for J; bases not matched to a gene: 3. TCR beta rearrangements were amplified from peripheral blood genomic DNA. The sequenced material came from blood. The chain employs TRBV19 and TRBJ2-5; 9 bases map to TRBD2. The source of this sequence is a human donor in good health. The donor label of this sample is uncertain. CDR3 in DNA: TGTGCCAGTAGTATTAGCGGGGGATCCCAAGAGACCCAGTACTTC. Amino acid sequence: CASSISGGSQETQYF.